This record concerns one TCR beta chain sequence. This entry is derived from a study of blood T cell repertoires in COVID-19. In the study overall: COVID-19 samples collected from the United States, Italy and Spain covered acute and convalescent phases.

Germline V gene data show CDR1 as MNHEY and CDR2 as SVGAGI. V dropped 0 bases and J dropped 5 bases, with 13 bases sitting between them. The CDR3 loop spans 15 amino acids. Per the study methods: For nucleated cells, counts were estimated from reference gene primer amplification. The method was immunoSEQ multiplex PCR; TCRdb's version includes in-frame clones alone and lacks a portion of them. V and J calls plus clone size are reproduced from that table; the DNA served to infer D and trimming. The sample yields fewer than 300,000 clones, 65% to 90% seen once. The sample comprised peripheral blood. This chain connects TRBV6-5 to TRBJ1-2; a weak D match, TRBD1 (5 bases). This TCR was sampled from an older woman with active or convalescent COVID-19. CDR3 sequence reads: CASSYSGGGVYGYTF. CDR3 sequence (DNA): TGTGCCAGCAGTTACTCGGGGGGAGGAGTGTATGGCTACACCTTC.